Detailed here is one TCR beta chain. Every patient was untreated before thyroid surgery. The data derive from a study of metastatic and nonmetastatic thyroid tumors. Study as a whole: Malignant and benign thyroid patients had repertoires compared in peripheral blood and tumor or nodule tissue.

The CDR3 contains 13 residues. In germline, CDR1 is MNHEY, CDR2 SVGEGT. Trimming cost V 6 bases and J 0 bases, with 8 bases left between them. TCRdb re-called clones via MiXCR from the PCR reads. Of tens of thousands of clones in the sample, approximately 15% are singletons; the top ten hold under 7%. This receptor was taken from a female donor with papillary thyroid cancer or a benign thyroid nodule (not recorded which). Some clones in this sample may be carry-over from other donors' samples. The sequenced sample consisted of blood. The rearrangement uses TRBV6-2 or TRBV6-3 and TRBJ1-1; unclear D gene. The CDR3 DNA reads as TGTGCCAGCAGGCACCCTCTGAACACTGAAGCTTTCTTT. Amino acid sequence: CASRHPLNTEAFF.